The rows below give T cell receptor beta chains drawn from one sample of a study of blood T cell repertoires in COVID-19. Using immunoSEQ multiplex PCR, the repertoire was profiled, and TCRdb retains in-frame clones only, with some absent. The top ten clones hold around 4% of a sample with about 200,000 clones, 80% to 90% of them seen once. Sample: PBMCs or T cells enriched from blood (not recorded which). The receptor set was obtained from a woman between 40 and 50 years old with acute COVID-19. The CDR3 runs from the conserved cysteine through the conserved F or W. The D gene is left open where the match is weak. The listing skips clone size in some rows; elsewhere it reads once, few, many or a size class.

d_gene: -; abundance: -; v_gene: TRBV10-1; j_gene: TRBJ2-7; CDR3nt: TGCGCCAGCGACAGGCGATTCTCCTACGAGCAGTACTTC; CDR3aa: CASDRRFSYEQYF
d_gene: TRBD2; abundance: -; v_gene: TRBV5-1; j_gene: TRBJ2-1; CDR3nt: TGCGCCAGCAGCTCATCTAGCGGGACCAGCTCCTACAATGAGCAGTTCTTC; CDR3aa: CASSSSSGTSSYNEQFF
d_gene: -; abundance: -; v_gene: TRBV19; j_gene: TRBJ2-3; CDR3nt: TGTGCCAGTAAGAAACAGGGTTCCACAGATACGCAGTATTTT; CDR3aa: CASKKQGSTDTQYF
d_gene: TRBD2; abundance: -; v_gene: TRBV7-9; j_gene: TRBJ2-1; CDR3nt: TGTGCCAGCAGCCCACTCCCGGGACTAGCGGAAACTTACAATGAGCAGTTCTTC; CDR3aa: CASSPLPGLAETYNEQFF
d_gene: TRBD1; abundance: -; v_gene: TRBV7-2; j_gene: TRBJ1-2; CDR3nt: TGTGCCAGCAGCTTAGCGCTCGGGACAGCCAACTATGGCTACACCTTC; CDR3aa: CASSLALGTANYGYTF
d_gene: TRBD2; abundance: -; v_gene: TRBV7-8; j_gene: TRBJ2-3; CDR3nt: TGTGCCAGCAGCTTAGCCGGGGGCGGGAGGACGACAGATACGCAGTATTTT; CDR3aa: CASSLAGGGRTTDTQYF
d_gene: -; abundance: -; v_gene: TRBV3-1/TRBV3-2; j_gene: TRBJ2-6; CDR3nt: TGTGCCAGCAGCCACTACAGGGCTGGGGCCAACGTCCTGACTTTC; CDR3aa: CASSHYRAGANVLTF
d_gene: -; abundance: -; v_gene: TRBV28; j_gene: TRBJ1-1; CDR3nt: TGTGCCAGCAGTTTAGTGCACAGACGCACTGAAGCTTTCTTT; CDR3aa: CASSLVHRRTEAFF
d_gene: TRBD1; abundance: -; v_gene: TRBV27; j_gene: TRBJ1-5; CDR3nt: TGTGCCAGCAGCCGTTACAGGGGGAGCAACAATCAGCCCCAGCATTTT; CDR3aa: CASSRYRGSNNQPQHF
d_gene: TRBD1; abundance: -; v_gene: TRBV7-3; j_gene: TRBJ2-1; CDR3nt: TGTGCCAGCAGCTCTGCACAGGGGGCTGGGGAGCAGTTCTTC; CDR3aa: CASSSAQGAGEQFF
d_gene: TRBD1; abundance: -; v_gene: TRBV28; j_gene: TRBJ1-5; CDR3nt: TGTGCCAGCAGGGGCCAGCCAGGACAGGGCGGCAGCAATCAGCCCCAGCATTTT; CDR3aa: CASRGQPGQGGSNQPQHF
d_gene: -; abundance: once; v_gene: TRBV7-9; j_gene: TRBJ1-6; CDR3nt: TGTGCCAGCACAGGGGAACTTAATTCACCCCTCCACTTT; CDR3aa: CASTGELNSPLHF
d_gene: -; abundance: -; v_gene: TRBV4-2; j_gene: TRBJ2-2; CDR3nt: TGTGCCAGCAGCCACCCGGGTCTAGCGACTGAGCGGTTCGGGGAGCTGTTTTTT; CDR3aa: CASSHPGLATERFGELFF
d_gene: -; abundance: -; v_gene: TRBV27; j_gene: TRBJ1-6; CDR3nt: TGTGCCAGCAGTTTGCAGGCCCGCTTCAATTCACCCCTCCACTTT; CDR3aa: CASSLQARFNSPLHF
d_gene: -; abundance: -; v_gene: TRBV5-4; j_gene: TRBJ2-3; CDR3nt: TGTGCCAGCAGCCCGGACCTTCGAGGGAGGGGGACAGATACGCAGTATTTT; CDR3aa: CASSPDLRGRGTDTQYF
d_gene: TRBD2; abundance: once; v_gene: TRBV9; j_gene: TRBJ2-1; CDR3nt: TGTGCCAGCAGCGGGGGGATAGCGGGAGCGCACTACAATGAGCAGTTCTTC; CDR3aa: CASSGGIAGAHYNEQFF
d_gene: -; abundance: -; v_gene: TRBV28; j_gene: TRBJ2-7; CDR3nt: TGTGCCAGCAGCCAAGGGACAAGTCCAGGATTAAGGCAGTACTTC; CDR3aa: CASSQGTSPGLRQYF
d_gene: -; abundance: -; v_gene: TRBV28; j_gene: TRBJ2-1; CDR3nt: TGTGCCAGCAGTTTAACGGGAAACAATGAGCAGTTCTTC; CDR3aa: CASSLTGNNEQFF
d_gene: -; abundance: -; v_gene: TRBV6-5; j_gene: TRBJ2-7; CDR3nt: TGTGCCAGCAGTTACTCCACAGGGCCCTTCAACGAGCAGTACTTC; CDR3aa: CASSYSTGPFNEQYF
d_gene: TRBD2; abundance: -; v_gene: TRBV7-2; j_gene: TRBJ2-7; CDR3nt: TGTGCCAGCAGCCCTAGCGGGAGTCTCTACGAGCAGTACTTC; CDR3aa: CASSPSGSLYEQYF
d_gene: TRBD2; abundance: once; v_gene: TRBV30; j_gene: TRBJ2-1; CDR3nt: TGTGCCTGGAGTGTAGGGGCGGGAGGAAATGAGCAGTTCTTC; CDR3aa: CAWSVGAGGNEQFF
d_gene: -; abundance: -; v_gene: TRBV19; j_gene: TRBJ1-5; CDR3nt: TGTGCCAGTAGTATCTCCACAGGTGGGAGCAATCAGCCCCAGCATTTT; CDR3aa: CASSISTGGSNQPQHF
d_gene: TRBD2; abundance: -; v_gene: TRBV13; j_gene: TRBJ2-2; CDR3nt: TGTGCCAGCAGAACACGTCTAGCGGGAGATCGCGGGGAGCTGTTTTTT; CDR3aa: CASRTRLAGDRGELFF
d_gene: -; abundance: -; v_gene: TRBV20-1; j_gene: TRBJ2-7; CDR3nt: TGCAGTGCTAGAACAGGGAACGAGCAGTACTTC; CDR3aa: CSARTGNEQYF
d_gene: -; abundance: few; v_gene: TRBV28; j_gene: TRBJ2-2; CDR3nt: TGTGCCAGCGTTGGAACGAGGCGGAACACCGGGGAGCTGTTTTTT; CDR3aa: CASVGTRRNTGELFF
d_gene: TRBD2; abundance: -; v_gene: TRBV27; j_gene: TRBJ2-7; CDR3nt: TGTGCCAGCAGCCTTAGGGCTAGCGGCTACGAGCAGTACTTC; CDR3aa: CASSLRASGYEQYF
d_gene: -; abundance: -; v_gene: TRBV2; j_gene: TRBJ1-5; CDR3nt: TGTGCCAGCAGTACAGGGTATAGCAATCAGCCCCAGCATTTT; CDR3aa: CASSTGYSNQPQHF
d_gene: -; abundance: -; v_gene: TRBV7-3; j_gene: TRBJ2-2; CDR3nt: TGTGCCAGCAGCTCCGGGGGGCGGGACGCACGCACCGGGGAGCTGTTTTTT; CDR3aa: CASSSGGRDARTGELFF